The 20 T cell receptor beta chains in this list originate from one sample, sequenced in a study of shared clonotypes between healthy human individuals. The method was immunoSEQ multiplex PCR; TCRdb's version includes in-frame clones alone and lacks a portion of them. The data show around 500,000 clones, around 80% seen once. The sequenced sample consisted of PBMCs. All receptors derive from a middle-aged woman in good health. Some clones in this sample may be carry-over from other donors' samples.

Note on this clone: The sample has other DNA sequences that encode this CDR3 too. CDR3 coding DNA: TGCGCCAGCAGCTTGGGAGGACAGGGCGAGACCCAGTACTTC. Translation gives CASSLGGQGETQYF. The V call is TRBV5-1, the J call TRBJ2-5; 8 nucleotides agree with TRBD1. The V and J ends lost 0 bases and 5 bases, in that order; junction bases with no gene match: 3. The CDR3 is 14 amino acids. CDR1 and CDR2 from the germline V gene are SGHRS and YFSETQ.

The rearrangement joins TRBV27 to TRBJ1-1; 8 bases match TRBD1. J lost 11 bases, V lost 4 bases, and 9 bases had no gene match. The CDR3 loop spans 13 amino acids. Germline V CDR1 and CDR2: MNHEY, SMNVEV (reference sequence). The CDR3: CASSSTRDRPAFF. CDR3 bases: TGTGCCAGCAGTTCGACCCGGGACAGGCCGGCTTTCTTT.

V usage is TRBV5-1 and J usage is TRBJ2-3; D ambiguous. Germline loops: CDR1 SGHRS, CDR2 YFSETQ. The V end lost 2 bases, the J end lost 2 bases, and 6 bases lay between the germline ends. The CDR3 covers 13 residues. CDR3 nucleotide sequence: TGCGCCAGCAGCTTCGGGTCCACAGATACGCAGTATTTT. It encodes CASSFGSTDTQYF.

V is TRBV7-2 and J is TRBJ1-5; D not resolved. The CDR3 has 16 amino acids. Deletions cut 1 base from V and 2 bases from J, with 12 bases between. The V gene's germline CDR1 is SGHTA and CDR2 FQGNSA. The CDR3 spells CASSLVGGFGNQPQHF. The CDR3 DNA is TGTGCCAGCAGCTTAGTCGGCGGGTTCGGCAATCAGCCCCAGCATTTT.

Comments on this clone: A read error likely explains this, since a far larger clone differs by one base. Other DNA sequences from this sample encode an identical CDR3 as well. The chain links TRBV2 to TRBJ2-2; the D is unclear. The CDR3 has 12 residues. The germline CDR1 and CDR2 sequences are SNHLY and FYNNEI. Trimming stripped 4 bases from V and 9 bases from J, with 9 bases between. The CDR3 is CASSVTARELFF. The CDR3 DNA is TGTGCCAGCAGTGTGACTGCCCGGGAGCTGTTTTTT.

CDR3 DNA sequence: TGCAGTGCTCCATCGGATACGCAGTATTTT. Amino acid sequence: CSAPSDTQYF. The chain couples TRBV20-1 to TRBJ2-3; unclear D gene. CDR1 and CDR2 (germline): DFQATT, SNEGSKA (reference sequence). The ends were cut back, 5 bases at V and 6 bases at J, with 6 bases in the middle. The CDR3 is 10 amino acids.

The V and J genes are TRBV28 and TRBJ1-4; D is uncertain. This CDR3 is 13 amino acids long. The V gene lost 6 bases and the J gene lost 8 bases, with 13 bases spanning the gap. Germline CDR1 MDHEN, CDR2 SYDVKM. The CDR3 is CASSLPQVEKLFF. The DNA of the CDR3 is TGTGCCAGCAGCCTCCCCCAAGTGGAAAAACTGTTTTTT.

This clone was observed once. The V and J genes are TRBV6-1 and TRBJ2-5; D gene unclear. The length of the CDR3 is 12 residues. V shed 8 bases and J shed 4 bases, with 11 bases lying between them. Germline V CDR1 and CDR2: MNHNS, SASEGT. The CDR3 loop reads CASSSGPETQYF. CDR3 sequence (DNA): TGTGCCAGCTCAAGTGGTCCAGAGACCCAGTACTTC.

The CDR3 DNA reads as TGTGCCAGTAGTGCCCTCCTAGCGGGAGGATCAGATACGCAGTATTTT. Amino acid sequence: CASSALLAGGSDTQYF. V gene TRBV19 combines with J gene TRBJ2-3, with TRBD2 matching over 11 bases. The CDR3 has 16 amino acids. V lost 5 bases, J lost 4 bases, and 8 bases stayed unmatched. Germline CDR1 and CDR2: LNHDA and SQIVND (reference sequence).

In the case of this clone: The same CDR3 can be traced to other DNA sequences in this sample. The CDR3 coding sequence is TGTGCCAGCTCACCACGGGCCGATGAGCAGTTCTTC. It yields the protein CASSPRADEQFF. This chain joins TRBV18 and TRBJ2-1; no firm D call. This CDR3 has 12 amino acids. Germline assignment: CDR1 KGHSH and CDR2 LQKENI. Trimming took off 1 base at V and 8 bases at J, with 6 bases between the two ends. Full variable domain (missing parts from reference TRBV18 and TRBJ2-1): NAGVMQNPRHLVRRRGQEARLRCSPMKGHSHVYWYRQLPEEGLKFMVYLQKENIIDESGMPKERFSAEFPKEGPSILRIQQVVRGDSAAYFCASSPRADEQFFGPGTRLTVL.

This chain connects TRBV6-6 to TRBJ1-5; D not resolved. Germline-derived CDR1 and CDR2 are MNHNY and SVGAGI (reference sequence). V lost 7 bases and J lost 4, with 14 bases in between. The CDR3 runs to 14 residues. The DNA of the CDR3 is TGTGCCAGCACCCCAACGGGTTATAATCAGCCCCAGCATTTT. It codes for CASTPTGYNQPQHF.

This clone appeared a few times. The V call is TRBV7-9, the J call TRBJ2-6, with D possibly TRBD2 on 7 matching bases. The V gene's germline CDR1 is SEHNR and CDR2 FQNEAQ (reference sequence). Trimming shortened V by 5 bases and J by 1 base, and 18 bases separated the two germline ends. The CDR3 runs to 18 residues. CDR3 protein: CASSRWGGEASGANVLTF. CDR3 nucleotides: TGTGCCAGCAGCCGCTGGGGGGGCGAAGCTTCTGGGGCCAACGTCCTGACTTTC. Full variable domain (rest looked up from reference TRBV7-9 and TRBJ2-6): DTGVSQNPRHKITKRGQNVTFRCDPISEHNRLYWYRQTLGQGPEFLTYFQNEAQLEKSRLLSDRFSAERPKGSFSTLEIQRTEQGDSAMYLCASSRWGGEASGANVLTFGAGSRLTVL.

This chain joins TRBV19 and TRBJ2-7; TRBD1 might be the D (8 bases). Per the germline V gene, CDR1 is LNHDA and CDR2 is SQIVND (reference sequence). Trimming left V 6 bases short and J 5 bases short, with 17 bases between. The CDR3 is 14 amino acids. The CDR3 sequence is CASSPTGGANEQYF. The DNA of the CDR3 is TGTGCCAGTAGCCCCACAGGGGGGGCAAACGAGCAGTACTTC.

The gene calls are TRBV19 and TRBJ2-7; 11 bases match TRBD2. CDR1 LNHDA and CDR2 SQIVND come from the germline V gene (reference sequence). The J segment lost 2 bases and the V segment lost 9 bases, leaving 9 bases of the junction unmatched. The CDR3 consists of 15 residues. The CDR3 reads CASRLGTSGTYEQYF. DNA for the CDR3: TGTGCCAGCAGACTTGGGACTAGCGGAACCTACGAGCAGTACTTC.

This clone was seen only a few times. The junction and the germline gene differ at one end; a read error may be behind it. The CDR3 loop reads CASSPTSGSYEQYF. The DNA for the CDR3 is TGTGCTAGCAGCCCGACTAGCGGGAGCTACGAGCAGTACTTC. This rearrangement joins TRBV7-7 to TRBJ2-7, with 12 nucleotides matching TRBD2. The CDR3 extends over 14 amino acids. Looked up from germline, CDR1 is SSHAT and CDR2 is FNYEAQ (reference sequence).

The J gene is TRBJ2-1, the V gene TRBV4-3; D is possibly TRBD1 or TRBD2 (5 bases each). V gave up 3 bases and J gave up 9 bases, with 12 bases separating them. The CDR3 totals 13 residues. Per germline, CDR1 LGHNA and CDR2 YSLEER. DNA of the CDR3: TGCGCCAGCAGCCAGGGGCTAGGACTTGAGCAGTTCTTC. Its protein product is CASSQGLGLEQFF.

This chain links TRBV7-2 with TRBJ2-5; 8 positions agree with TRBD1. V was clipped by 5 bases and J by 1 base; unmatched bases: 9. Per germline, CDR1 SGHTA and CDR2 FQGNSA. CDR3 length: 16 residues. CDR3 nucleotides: TGTGCCAGCAGCCCCGGGCCCAGGGGGCCCCAAGAGACCCAGTACTTC. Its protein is CASSPGPRGPQETQYF. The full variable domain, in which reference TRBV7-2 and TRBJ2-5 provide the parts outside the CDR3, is GAGVSQSPSNKVTEKGKDVELRCDPISGHTALYWYRQSLGQGLEFLIYFQGNSAPDKSGLPSDRFSAERTGGSVSTLTIQRTQQEDSAVYLCASSPGPRGPQETQYFGPGTRLLVL.

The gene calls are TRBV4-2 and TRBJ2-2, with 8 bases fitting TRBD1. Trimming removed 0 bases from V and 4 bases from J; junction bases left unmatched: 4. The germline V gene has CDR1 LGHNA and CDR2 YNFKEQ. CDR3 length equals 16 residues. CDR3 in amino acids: CASSQDRGQPTGELFF. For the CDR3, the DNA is TGTGCCAGCAGCCAAGACAGGGGGCAACCCACCGGGGAGCTGTTTTTT.

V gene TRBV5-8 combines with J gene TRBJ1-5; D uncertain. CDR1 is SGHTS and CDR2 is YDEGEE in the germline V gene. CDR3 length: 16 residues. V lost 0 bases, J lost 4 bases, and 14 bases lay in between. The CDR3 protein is CASSLERRGWNQPQHF. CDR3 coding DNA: TGTGCCAGCAGCTTGGAACGTCGGGGTTGGAATCAGCCCCAGCATTTT.

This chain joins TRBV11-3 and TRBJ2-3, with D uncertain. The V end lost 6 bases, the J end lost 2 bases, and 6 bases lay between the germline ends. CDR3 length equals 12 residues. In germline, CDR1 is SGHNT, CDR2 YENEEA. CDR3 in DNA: TGTGCCAGCAGTTACTACACAGATACGCAGTATTTT. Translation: CASSYYTDTQYF.